The 23 T cell receptor beta chains presented below share a single source sample, sequenced in a study of early T cells in non-severe SARS-CoV-2 infection. MiXCR was run by TCRdb on the 5' RACE reads, yielding one entry per CDR3 protein. The table shows 45,000 or so distinct CDR3 sequences, with roughly 10% occurring only once. Source material: whole blood. These receptors were taken from an adult who was a healthcare worker with PCR-confirmed SARS-CoV-2 infection or an uninfected control (not recorded which).

This clonotype showed up many times. V usage is TRBV11-2 and J usage is TRBJ1-2; 7 bases align to TRBD1. The ends lost 4 bases at V and 6 bases at J; junction bases unmatched: 8. Germline loops: CDR1 SGHAT, CDR2 FQNNGV. This CDR3 has 14 residues. The CDR3 here is CASSWEGALDGYTF. The CDR3 nucleotides read TGTGCCAGCAGCTGGGAGGGGGCGCTAGATGGCTACACCTTC.

This clonotype came up many times. The genes are TRBV5-1 and TRBJ2-7; maybe TRBD1 (5 bases). V lost 4 bases to trimming and J lost 2 bases, with 16 bases between them. The CDR3 has 15 residues. From germline, CDR1 is SGHRS and CDR2 YFSETQ. The CDR3 DNA sequence: TGCGCCAGCAGCCCGCCAGGGTATGGGGCCTACGAGCAGTACTTC. Translating gives CASSPPGYGAYEQYF.

The table lists this clonotype with a few counts. The chain joins TRBV3-1 to TRBJ1-6, with 7 bases lining up with TRBD1. The V gene end was trimmed by 7 bases and the J gene end by 10 bases; junction bases not matched to a gene: 13. The CDR3 spans 15 residues. The germline CDR1 and CDR2 sequences are LGHDT and YNNKEL (reference sequence). The DNA for the CDR3 is TGTGCCAGCAACGGTCAAACAGGGGTTCGATCACCCCTCCACTTT. Amino acids: CASNGQTGVRSPLHF.

This clonotype was recorded at least ten times. The chain has TRBV19 and TRBJ1-5; D is perhaps TRBD1 (6 bases). Germline CDR1 LNHDA, CDR2 SQIVND (reference sequence). V lost 5 bases and J lost 0, with 17 bases in between. CDR3 length equals 17 residues. The CDR3 DNA follows: TGTGCCAGTAGTCCTAAGTTACAGGGCTCTAGCAATCAGCCCCAGCATTTT. It codes for CASSPKLQGSSNQPQHF.

This clonotype was observed a few times. This chain connects TRBV19 to TRBJ1-5, with TRBD1 matching 8 bases. The CDR3 has 19 amino acids. Looked up from germline, CDR1 is LNHDA and CDR2 is SQIVND (reference sequence). Trimming took 9 bases from V and 2 from J; bases not matched to a gene: 21. The CDR3 nucleotides are TGTGCCAGCGCGGGGGACAGGATCTTACTTAATAACCGCAATCAGCCCCAGCATTTT. Amino acids: CASAGDRILLNNRNQPQHF.

This clonotype was picked up many times. V is TRBV6-5 and J is TRBJ2-1; D is possibly TRBD1 (6 bases). CDR3 length: 17 residues. The V end lost 0 bases, the J end lost 6 bases, and 18 bases lay between the germline ends. The germline CDR1 and CDR2 sequences are MNHEY and SVGAGI. The CDR3 DNA reads TGTGCCAGCAGTTACTCGTCAGGGGCCTCTTTAGGCAATGAGCAGTTCTTC. Translated: CASSYSSGASLGNEQFF.

In this sample, this clonotype turned up many times. This chain joins TRBV5-4 and TRBJ2-4; tentatively, D is TRBD1 or TRBD2 (6 bases each). The germline CDR1 and CDR2 sequences are SGHNT and YYREEE (reference sequence). This CDR3 has 18 amino acids. V dropped 3 bases and J dropped 3 bases, with 22 bases sitting between them. The CDR3 reads CASSSPGGRGWDKNIQYF. The CDR3, as DNA: TGTGCCAGCAGCTCACCCGGGGGCAGGGGTTGGGACAAAAACATTCAGTACTTC. Full variable domain (rest looked up from reference TRBV5-4 and TRBJ2-4): ETGVTQSPTHLIKTRGQQVTLRCSSQSGHNTVSWYQQALGQGPQFIFQYYREEENGRGNFPPRFSGLQFPNYSSELNVNALELDDSALYLCASSSPGGRGWDKNIQYFGAGTRLSVL.

The table lists this clonotype with a few counts. The rearrangement links TRBV24-1 to TRBJ1-1, with 7 bases aligning to TRBD1. Germline CDR1 and CDR2: KGHDR and SFDVKD. Trimming took 4 bases from V and 4 from J; bases not matched to a gene: 2. CDR3 size: 13 residues. The CDR3 is CATSDRGSTEAFF. The CDR3, as DNA: TGTGCCACCAGTGACAGGGGGAGCACTGAAGCTTTCTTT.

This clonotype was observed at least ten times. The chain carries TRBV2 and TRBJ1-5, with D maybe TRBD1 (6 bases). Between the trimmed V and J ends, which lost 2 bases and 5 bases, there was a span of 10 bases. Looked up from germline, CDR1 is SNHLY and CDR2 is FYNNEI. CDR3 length: 14 residues. This CDR3 is CASSESRTDQPQHF. The CDR3 nucleotides read TGTGCCAGCAGTGAATCCCGGACAGATCAGCCCCAGCATTTT. The whole variable domain, filled in from reference TRBV2 and TRBJ1-5, reads EPEVTQTPSHQVTQMGQEVILRCVPISNHLYFYWYRQILGQKVEFLVSFYNNEISEKSEIFDDQFSVERPDGSNFTLKIRSTKLEDSAMYFCASSESRTDQPQHFGDGTRLSIL.

This clonotype was seen repeatedly, ten times or more. This rearrangement joins TRBV7-9 to TRBJ1-1; D gene ambiguous. Trimming stripped 0 bases from V and 4 bases from J, with 15 bases between. Germline V gene data show CDR1 as SEHNR and CDR2 as FQNEAQ (reference sequence). The CDR3 has 16 amino acids. CDR3 protein: CASSLANGNPSTEAFF. The CDR3 coding sequence is TGTGCCAGCAGCTTAGCGAATGGGAATCCCAGCACTGAAGCTTTCTTT.

This clonotype was seen many times. The gene calls are TRBV14 and TRBJ1-1, with no clear D. V shed 4 bases and J shed 1 base, with 13 bases lying between them. This CDR3 region has 15 residues. Germline lookup yields CDR1 SGHDN and CDR2 FVKESK. This CDR3 is CASSRAELGNTEAFF. CDR3 bases: TGTGCCAGCAGCCGGGCGGAGCTGGGGAACACTGAAGCTTTCTTT.

The rearrangement links TRBV30 to TRBJ1-3; D remains ambiguous. The CDR3 is 14 residues long. Germline V CDR1 and CDR2: GTSNPN, SVGIG (reference sequence). V was pared by 5 bases and J by 8 bases, with 19 bases between. This CDR3 is CAWADGFPPYTIYF. As DNA, the CDR3 is TGTGCCTGGGCCGACGGATTTCCCCCCTACACCATATATTTT.

This chain connects TRBV19 to TRBJ2-6; D gene ambiguous. V lost 5 bases and J 0 bases, leaving 8 bases between the germline ends. Germline V gives CDR1 LNHDA, CDR2 SQIVND (reference sequence). This CDR3 comprises 15 residues. This CDR3 is CASSSGYSGANVLTF. In nucleotides, the CDR3 is TGTGCCAGTAGTTCTGGCTACTCTGGGGCCAACGTCCTGACTTTC.

Many counts were recorded for this clonotype. The chain employs TRBV12-3 or TRBV12-4 and TRBJ1-2; D is unresolved. The CDR3 totals 10 residues. The germline V and J ends were trimmed by 1 base and 7 bases, with 1 base remaining between them. The DNA for the CDR3 is TGTGCCAGCAGTTTAGGTGGCTACACCTTC. It is translated as CASSLGGYTF.

The chain uses TRBV20-1 and TRBJ2-3, with D unresolved. V lost 4 bases, J lost 4 bases, and 18 bases lay in between. The CDR3 runs to 15 residues. The V gene's germline CDR1 is DFQATT and CDR2 SNEGSKA (reference sequence). The CDR3 nucleotides are TGCAGTGCTAAAGGATACGACTCCCTCCCAGATACGCAGTATTTT. Its translation: CSAKGYDSLPDTQYF.

Many counts were recorded for this clonotype. This chain uses TRBV11-2 with TRBJ2-1; the D is unclear. Germline V gives CDR1 SGHAT, CDR2 FQNNGV. V was pared by 4 bases and J by 3 bases, with 1 base between. This CDR3 has 11 residues. The CDR3 region has the DNA TGTGCCAGCAGCTACTACAATGAGCAGTTCTTC. Translation gives CASSYYNEQFF.

In this sample, this clonotype turned up many times. The chain has TRBV3-1 and TRBJ2-7; tentative D call: TRBD2 (6 bases). Trimming left V 0 bases short and J 5 bases short, with 8 bases between. This CDR3 comprises 13 residues. Looked up from germline, CDR1 is LGHDT and CDR2 is YNNKEL (reference sequence). Here the CDR3 DNA reads TGTGCCAGCAGCCAAGATTGGAGGGACGAGCAGTACTTC. Its translation: CASSQDWRDEQYF.

This clonotype has ten or more counts. The chain has TRBV6-6 and TRBJ1-6; D perhaps matches TRBD1 (6 bases). The V gene lost 7 bases and the J gene lost 7 bases, with 14 bases spanning the gap. Germline V gene sequence: CDR1 MNHNY, CDR2 SVGAGI (reference sequence). The CDR3 is 14 amino acids. The CDR3 loop reads CASTLGTRNSPLHF. CDR3 nucleotide sequence: TGTGCCAGCACGCTGGGGACAAGAAATTCACCCCTCCACTTT.

This clonotype was found a few times. The chain links TRBV13 to TRBJ2-7; the D is unclear. The germline V gene has CDR1 PRHDT and CDR2 FYEKMQ (reference sequence). There are 14 residues in the CDR3. The germline V and J ends were trimmed by 5 bases and 2 bases, with 13 bases remaining between them. DNA for the CDR3: TGTGCCAGCAGCCCCGTCGGCGTGACCTACGAGCAGTACTTC. It codes for CASSPVGVTYEQYF.

The genes are TRBV15 and TRBJ1-5; D remains unclear. CDR3 length: 14 residues. Trimming pared 1 base from V and 7 bases from J, leaving 11 bases between. Germline CDR1 and CDR2: LNHNV and YYDKDF (reference sequence). CDR3 DNA: TGTGCCACCAGCAGAGTAGCCCGTCGACAGCCCCAGCATTTT. Amino acids: CATSRVARRQPQHF.

The V call is TRBV7-3, the J call TRBJ2-3; TRBD2 matches at 8 bases. CDR3 length: 16 residues. Per the germline V gene, CDR1 is SGHTA and CDR2 is FQGTGA. V dropped 3 bases and J dropped 0; count of bases not matched to a gene: 5. CDR3 loop: CASSFQLAGSTDTQYF. CDR3 in DNA: TGTGCCAGCAGCTTTCAATTAGCGGGGAGCACAGATACGCAGTATTTT.

The V and J genes are TRBV6-1 and TRBJ1-5, with D hard to call. The CDR3 spans 16 residues. Germline CDR1 is MNHNS and CDR2 is SASEGT. The V gene lost 1 base and the J gene lost 5 bases, with 15 bases spanning the gap. DNA for the CDR3: TGTGCCAGCAGTGAAGTGAAGGTAGTATGGTATCAGCCCCAGCATTTT. Amino acid sequence: CASSEVKVVWYQPQHF.

This clonotype was found a few times. This chain links TRBV9 with TRBJ2-3; 11 bases match TRBD2. Germline CDR1 reads SGDLS; CDR2 reads YYNGEE. This CDR3 has 17 amino acids. J lost 0 bases, V lost 4 bases, and 7 bases had no gene match. DNA of the CDR3: TGTGCCAGCAGCCCCCGGACTAGCGGGTCTAGCACAGATACGCAGTATTTT. Its protein is CASSPRTSGSSTDTQYF.